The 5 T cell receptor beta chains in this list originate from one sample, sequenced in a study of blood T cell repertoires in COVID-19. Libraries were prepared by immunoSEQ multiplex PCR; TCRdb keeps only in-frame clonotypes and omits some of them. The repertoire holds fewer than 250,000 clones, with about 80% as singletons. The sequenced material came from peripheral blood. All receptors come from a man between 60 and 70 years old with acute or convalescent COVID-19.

CDR3 in amino acids: CASSLDAGGSYEQYF. Here the CDR3 DNA reads TGTGCCAGCAGCTTAGACGCAGGGGGGTCCTACGAGCAGTACTTC. The genes are TRBV7-7 and TRBJ2-7; perhaps TRBD1 as D (7 bases). The germline V gene has CDR1 SSHAT and CDR2 FNYEAQ (reference sequence). The CDR3 covers 15 residues. The V gene lost 1 base and the J gene lost 1 base, with 11 bases spanning the gap.

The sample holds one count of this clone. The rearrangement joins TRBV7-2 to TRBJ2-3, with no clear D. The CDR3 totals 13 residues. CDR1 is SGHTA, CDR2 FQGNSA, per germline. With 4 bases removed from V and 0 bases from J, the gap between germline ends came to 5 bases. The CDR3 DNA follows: TGTGCCAGCAGCTCTCCTAGCACAGATACGCAGTATTTT. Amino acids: CASSSPSTDTQYF. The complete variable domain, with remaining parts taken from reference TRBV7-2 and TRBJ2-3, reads GAGVSQSPSNKVTEKGKDVELRCDPISGHTALYWYRQSLGQGLEFLIYFQGNSAPDKSGLPSDRFSAERTGGSVSTLTIQRTQQEDSAVYLCASSSPSTDTQYFGPGTRLTVL.

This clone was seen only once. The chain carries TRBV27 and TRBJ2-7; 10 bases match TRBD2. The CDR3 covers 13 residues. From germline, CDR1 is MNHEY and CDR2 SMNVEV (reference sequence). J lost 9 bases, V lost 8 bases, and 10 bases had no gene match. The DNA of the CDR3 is TGTGCCAGCGGTTCTAGCGGGAGACCGGGGCAGTACTTC. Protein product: CASGSSGRPGQYF.

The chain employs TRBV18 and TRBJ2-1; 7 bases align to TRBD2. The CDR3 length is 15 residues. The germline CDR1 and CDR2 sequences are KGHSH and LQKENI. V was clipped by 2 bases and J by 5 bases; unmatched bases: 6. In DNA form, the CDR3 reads TGTGCCAGCTCACCAGGGGGACTACCCAACAATGAGCAGTTCTTC. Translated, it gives CASSPGGLPNNEQFF.

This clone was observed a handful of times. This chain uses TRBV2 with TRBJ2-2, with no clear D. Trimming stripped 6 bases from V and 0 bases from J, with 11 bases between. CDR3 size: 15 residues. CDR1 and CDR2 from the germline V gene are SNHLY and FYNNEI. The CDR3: CASRENIANTGELFF. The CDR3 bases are TGTGCCAGCAGGGAGAACATCGCGAACACCGGGGAGCTGTTTTTT.